The entry below describes one T cell receptor (beta chain). What it binds is not known. At the deep level, the assay was run. This table comes from immunoSEQ multiplex PCR, and its TCRdb copy is limited to in-frame clones, with some not included. This table has hundreds of thousands of clones, 85% to 95% appearing once. In the naive CD8 group, cells lacked CD45RO and were positively selected for CCR7, so terminally differentiated effector memory CD45RA+ cells were left out. Donors, without exception, were Caucasian adults residing in Nashville, Tennessee. Germline CDR1 reads SGHDT; CDR2 reads YYEEEE. V was clipped by 4 bases and J by 10 bases; unmatched bases: 13. This CDR3 contains 16 residues. This sample is part of a study of shared clonotypes between healthy human individuals. Study findings and constraints: Non-shared clonotypes displayed generation probabilities falling below those of clonotypes present in all four donors.

The rearrangement joins TRBV5-6 to TRBJ1-4; 10 bases fit TRBD1. Sequenced input: naive CD8+ T cells sorted from blood. This sequence was found in a woman in her 30s in good health. In nucleotides, the CDR3 is TGTGCCAGCAGCCCCGGGCGGGACAGGGGAGGAAGAAAACTGTTTTTT. The encoded protein is CASSPGRDRGGRKLFF.